A single TCR beta chain is shown here with its context. Its antigen is as yet unknown. Every isolated RNA sample was fully reverse transcribed, so sequencing captured expressed TCRB transcripts. The assay was immunoSEQ multiplex PCR, and TCRdb's table has in-frame clones only and misses some. There are about 270,000 clones in the sample; roughly an eighth occur only once, and 0.017% lies in the top ten. The CDR3 runs to 14 residues. The V end was cut by 7 bases, the J end by 7 bases, with 18 bases between. CDR1 and CDR2 (germline): SGHRS, YFSETQ. The data derive from a study of beta chain features in type 1 diabetes. Notes on the study in general: Across all four CD4+ subsets, people with type 1 diabetes showed modestly shorter TCRB CDR3s.

The chain recombines TRBV5-1 with TRBJ2-1, with a weak D call TRBD1 (5 bases). Sequenced material: naive CD4+ T cells from blood. This receptor was obtained from a young man with type 1 diabetes. CDR3 sequence reads: CASANRGLGNEQFF. The CDR3 DNA sequence: TGCGCCAGCGCAAATAGGGGATTGGGAAATGAGCAGTTCTTC.